This is a list of T cell receptor beta chains from one sample in a study of blood T cell repertoires in COVID-19. The data were produced by immunoSEQ multiplex PCR, yet TCRdb's version contains in-frame clones alone and is incomplete. Among 110,000 or so clones listed, 75% to 90% were seen once. Sequenced: peripheral blood. The receptors were sampled from a woman between 50 and 59 years old with acute or convalescent COVID-19. CDR3s leave out the opening cysteine and the closing phenylalanine or tryptophan. Each record gives: V gene, J gene, CDR3 protein.

V: TRBV24-1; J: TRBJ2-7; CDR3: ATSDSHTGDEQY
V: TRBV7-8; J: TRBJ1-5; CDR3: ASSTRTGGIKSNQPQH
V: TRBV3-1/TRBV3-2; J: TRBJ2-2; CDR3: ATREAANTGELF
V: TRBV6-2/TRBV6-3; J: TRBJ2-3; CDR3: ASSYGWGGQRTDTQY
V: TRBV20-1; J: TRBJ1-1; CDR3: SASFLGQGNEAF
V: TRBV3-1/TRBV3-2; J: TRBJ1-3; CDR3: ASSQAYGNTIY
V: TRBV30; J: TRBJ1-2; CDR3: AWSGGDILGRGYT
V: TRBV3-1/TRBV3-2; J: TRBJ2-3; CDR3: ASSQDLRGASTDTQY
V: TRBV24-1; J: TRBJ2-2; CDR3: ATSSGIAGELF
V: TRBV18; J: TRBJ1-3; CDR3: ASSPTGGYGNTIY
V: TRBV5-1; J: TRBJ2-5; CDR3: ASSLGAVEETQY
V: TRBV30; J: TRBJ1-6; CDR3: AWSGRGTGVRGMGSPLH
V: TRBV24-1; J: TRBJ1-5; CDR3: ATSETASGPQH
V: TRBV7-9; J: TRBJ2-7; CDR3: ASSPDRLYEQY
V: TRBV18; J: TRBJ2-3; CDR3: ASSYRDRPTDTQY
V: TRBV6-5; J: TRBJ1-6; CDR3: ASSGTGNSPLH
V: TRBV5-4; J: TRBJ1-3; CDR3: ASSLAGGLNAGNTIY